The clone carrying this T cell receptor beta chain was counted at least ten times. The sample comes from a study of T cell repertoires in cytomegalovirus infection. Germline loops: CDR1 SGHNT, CDR2 YYREEE (reference sequence). This CDR3 spans 17 amino acids. Trimming removed 0 bases at V and 1 base at J, with 17 bases between. TCRdb reprocessed the reads via MiXCR and lists one record per CDR3 protein. The profile shows 97,000 or so distinct CDR3 sequences, about 17% of them singletons. This chain uses TRBV5-4 with TRBJ2-7, with D possibly matching TRBD1 (6 bases). This sequence originates from a human donor in good health (CMV status not recorded). Some clones in this sample may be carry-over from other donors' samples. The sequenced material came from PBMCs. The CDR3 here is CASSLGAQGPLSYEQYF. In DNA, the CDR3 is TGTGCCAGCAGCTTGGGGGCTCAGGGGCCTCTTTCCTACGAGCAGTACTTC.